This T cell receptor beta chain was profiled in a study of cytomegalovirus exposure and HLA in healthy donors. Whole-study context: As released early, the data held roughly 85 million unique TCRs from HLA-typed donors.

The PCR had 60 Vbeta and 13 Jbeta primers. TCRdb keeps only in-frame clones here, not all; method: immunoSEQ multiplex PCR. This sample has 200,000 to 300,000 clones, with roughly four fifths found just once. Study-level points and caveats: When the data were analyzed later, several of the most significant clusters appeared to be linked to common viral pathogens. Associated with cytomegalovirus, according to the listing, were about 160 TCR beta chains. Rare TCR sequences predominated, though certain public TCRs were found in many donors.

This clone was observed once. The antigen remains unidentified. This CDR3 is built from 16 residues. CDR1 and CDR2 (germline): SGHTA, FQGTGA. V lost 1 base and J lost 1; bases outside the gene matches: 4. This TCR was recovered from a woman aged 35 to 49 in good health and CMV-seropositive. The chain recombines TRBV7-3 with TRBJ2-5, with 9 bases that match TRBD2. The sample consisted of PBMCs. Here the CDR3 DNA reads TGTGCCAGCAGCTTAATGGCTAGCGGGGTCCAAGAGACCCAGTACTTC. As protein: CASSLMASGVQETQYF. The complete variable domain, with remaining parts taken from reference TRBV7-3 and TRBJ2-5, reads GAGVSQTPSNKVTEKGKYVELRCDPISGHTALYWYRQSLGQGPEFLIYFQGTGAADDSGLPNDRFFAVRPEGSVSTLKIQRTERGDSAVYLCASSLMASGVQETQYFGPGTRLLVL.